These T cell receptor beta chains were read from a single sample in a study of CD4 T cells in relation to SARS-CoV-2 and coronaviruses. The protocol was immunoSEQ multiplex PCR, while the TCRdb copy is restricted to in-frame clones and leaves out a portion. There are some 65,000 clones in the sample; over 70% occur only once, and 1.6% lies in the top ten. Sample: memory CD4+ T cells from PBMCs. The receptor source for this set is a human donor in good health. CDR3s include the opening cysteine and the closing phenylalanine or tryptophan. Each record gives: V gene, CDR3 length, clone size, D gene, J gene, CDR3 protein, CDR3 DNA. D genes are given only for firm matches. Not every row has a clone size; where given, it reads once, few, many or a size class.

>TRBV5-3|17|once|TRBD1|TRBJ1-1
CARSSIDRGRRENEAFF
TGTGCCAGAAGCTCGATTGACAGGGGGCGAAGAGAGAATGAAGCTTTCTTT
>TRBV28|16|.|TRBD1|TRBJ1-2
CASSPMSRDRGYGYTF
TGTGCCAGCAGTCCCATGTCCCGGGACAGGGGCTATGGCTACACCTTC
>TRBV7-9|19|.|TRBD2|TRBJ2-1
CASSQGQGTSGSLYNEQFF
TGTGCCAGCAGCCAGGGACAGGGGACTAGCGGGAGCCTATACAATGAGCAGTTCTTC
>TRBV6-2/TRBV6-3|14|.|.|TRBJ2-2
CASSYSILTGELFF
TGTGCCAGCAGTTACTCGATCTTAACAGGGGAGCTGTTTTTT
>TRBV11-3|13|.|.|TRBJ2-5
CASSPFGEETQYF
TGTGCCAGCAGCCCCTTTGGGGAAGAGACCCAGTACTTC
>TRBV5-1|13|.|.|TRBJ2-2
CATGLGGTGELFF
TGCGCCACAGGACTAGGGGGGACCGGGGAGCTGTTTTTT
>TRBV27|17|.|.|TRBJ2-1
CASSNSMDPSSYNEQFF
TGTGCCAGCAGTAACTCCATGGATCCGAGCTCCTACAATGAGCAGTTCTTC
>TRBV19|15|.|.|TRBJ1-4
CASHRGGFGDEKLFF
TGTGCCAGCCACCGAGGAGGGTTCGGGGATGAAAAACTGTTTTTT
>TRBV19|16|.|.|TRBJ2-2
CASSKVTGEGTGELFF
TGTGCCAGTAGTAAGGTGACAGGGGAGGGGACCGGGGAGCTGTTTTTT
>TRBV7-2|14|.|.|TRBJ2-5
CASSPQGREETQYF
TGTGCCAGCAGCCCCCAGGGGAGGGAAGAGACCCAGTACTTC
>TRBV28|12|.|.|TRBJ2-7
CASSFLGRVEYF
TGTGCCAGCAGTTTTCTGGGTAGAGTCGAGTACTTC
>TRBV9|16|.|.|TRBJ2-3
CASSVGAADRGDTQYF
TGTGCCAGCAGCGTTGGGGCCGCCGACCGGGGAGATACGCAGTATTTT
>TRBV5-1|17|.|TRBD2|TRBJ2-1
CASSLRFAGGPENEQFF
TGCGCCAGCAGCTTGAGATTCGCGGGGGGGCCGGAAAATGAGCAGTTCTTC
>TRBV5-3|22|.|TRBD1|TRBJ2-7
CARSFNPLRPPITGTGRYEQYF
TGTGCCAGAAGCTTTAATCCGTTGAGGCCCCCTATCACCGGGACAGGGCGCTACGAGCAGTACTTC
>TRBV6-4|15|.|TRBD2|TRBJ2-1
CASSDAPSGYNEQFF
TGTGCCAGCAGTGACGCTCCTAGCGGCTACAATGAGCAGTTCTTC
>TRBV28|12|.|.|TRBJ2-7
CASSPTPYEQYF
TGTGCCAGCAGTCCCACCCCCTACGAGCAGTACTTC
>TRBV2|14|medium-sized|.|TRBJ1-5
CASKRGDSNQPQHF
TGTGCCAGCAAGAGAGGGGATAGCAATCAGCCCCAGCATTTT
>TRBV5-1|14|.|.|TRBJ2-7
CASSLAPAGYEQYF
TGCGCCAGCAGCTTGGCCCCAGCGGGCTACGAGCAGTACTTC
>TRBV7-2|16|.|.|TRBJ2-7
CASSLVGARGLYEQYF
TGTGCCAGCAGCTTAGTCGGGGCGCGGGGGCTCTACGAGCAGTACTTC
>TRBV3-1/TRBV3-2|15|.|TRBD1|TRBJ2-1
CASSPTTGTYNEQFF
TGTGCCAGCAGCCCAACGACAGGGACCTACAATGAGCAGTTCTTC
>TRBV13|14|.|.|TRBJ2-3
CASSLGPSTDTQYF
TGTGCCAGCAGCTTGGGACCGAGCACAGATACGCAGTATTTT
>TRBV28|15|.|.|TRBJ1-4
CASSLVAGSNEKLFF
TGTGCCAGCAGTTTAGTAGCAGGGTCGAATGAAAAACTGTTTTTT
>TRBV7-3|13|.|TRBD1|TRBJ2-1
CASSLRDSTEQFF
TGTGCCAGCAGCCTTCGGGACAGCACTGAGCAGTTCTTC
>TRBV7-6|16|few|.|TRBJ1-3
CASSLDRANSGNTIYF
TGTGCCAGCAGCTTAGATAGGGCCAACTCTGGAAACACCATATATTTT
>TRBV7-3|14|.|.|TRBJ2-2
CASSTLKNTGELFF
TGTGCCAGCAGCACTCTCAAGAACACCGGGGAGCTGTTTTTT
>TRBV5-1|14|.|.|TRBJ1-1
CASSLGIRGGEAFF
TGCGCCAGCAGCTTGGGCATCAGGGGCGGTGAAGCTTTCTTT
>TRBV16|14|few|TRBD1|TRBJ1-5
CASSQSRQGAPQHF
TGTGCCAGCAGCCAATCGCGGCAGGGGGCCCCGCAGCATTTT
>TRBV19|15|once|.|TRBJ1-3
CASSVEASSGNTIYF
TGTGCCAGTAGTGTGGAAGCGAGCTCTGGAAACACCATATATTTT